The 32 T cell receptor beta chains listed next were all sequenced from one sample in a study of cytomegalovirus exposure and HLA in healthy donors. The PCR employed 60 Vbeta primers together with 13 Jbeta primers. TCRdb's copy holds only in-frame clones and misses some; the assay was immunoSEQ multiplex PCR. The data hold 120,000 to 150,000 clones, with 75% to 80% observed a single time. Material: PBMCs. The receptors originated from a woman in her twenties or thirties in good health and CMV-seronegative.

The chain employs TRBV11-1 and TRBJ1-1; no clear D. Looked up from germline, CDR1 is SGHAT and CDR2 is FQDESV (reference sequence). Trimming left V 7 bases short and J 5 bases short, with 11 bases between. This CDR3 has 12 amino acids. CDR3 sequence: CASTLVGTEAFF. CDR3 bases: TGTGCCAGCACCCTAGTCGGGACTGAAGCTTTCTTT.

The CDR3 is CASSFRGQGLSTDTQYF. CDR3 sequence (DNA): TGCGCCAGCAGCTTCCGAGGACAGGGTTTAAGCACAGATACGCAGTATTTT. The chain is built from TRBV5-1 and TRBJ2-3; 8 nucleotides line up with TRBD1. The V and J ends lost 2 bases and 0 bases, in that order; junction bases with no gene match: 8. There are 17 residues in the CDR3. In germline, CDR1 is SGHRS, CDR2 YFSETQ.

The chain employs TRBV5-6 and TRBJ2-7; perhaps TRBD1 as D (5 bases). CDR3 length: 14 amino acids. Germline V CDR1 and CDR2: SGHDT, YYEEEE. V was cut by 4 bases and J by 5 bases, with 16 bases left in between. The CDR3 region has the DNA TGTGCCAGCAGCGCGACCCAGGGTACCAACGAGCAGTACTTC. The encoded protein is CASSATQGTNEQYF. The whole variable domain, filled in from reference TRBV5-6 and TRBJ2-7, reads DAGVTQSPTHLIKTRGQQVTLRCSPKSGHDTVSWYQQALGQGPQFIFQYYEEEERQRGNFPDRFSGHQFPNYSSELNVNALLLGDSALYLCASSATQGTNEQYFGPGTRLTVT.

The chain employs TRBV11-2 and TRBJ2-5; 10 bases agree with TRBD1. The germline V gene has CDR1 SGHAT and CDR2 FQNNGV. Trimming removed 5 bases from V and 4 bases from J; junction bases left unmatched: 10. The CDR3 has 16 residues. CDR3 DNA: TGTGCCAGCAGCATCAAAGGAGGGACAGGGGCAGAGACCCAGTACTTC. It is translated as CASSIKGGTGAETQYF.

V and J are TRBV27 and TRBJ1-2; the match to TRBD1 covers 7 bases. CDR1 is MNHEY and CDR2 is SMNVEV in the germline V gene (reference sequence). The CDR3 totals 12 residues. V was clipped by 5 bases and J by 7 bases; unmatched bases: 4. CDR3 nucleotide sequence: TGTGCCAGCAGTCCCGACAGGGTTGGCTACACCTTC. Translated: CASSPDRVGYTF.

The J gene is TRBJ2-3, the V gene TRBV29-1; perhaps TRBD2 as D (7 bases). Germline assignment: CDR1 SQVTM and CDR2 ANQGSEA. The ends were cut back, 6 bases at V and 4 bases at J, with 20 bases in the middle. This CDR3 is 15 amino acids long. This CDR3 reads CSVSRGAGVADTQYF. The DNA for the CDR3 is TGCAGCGTCTCCCGGGGGGCGGGGGTGGCAGATACGCAGTATTTT.

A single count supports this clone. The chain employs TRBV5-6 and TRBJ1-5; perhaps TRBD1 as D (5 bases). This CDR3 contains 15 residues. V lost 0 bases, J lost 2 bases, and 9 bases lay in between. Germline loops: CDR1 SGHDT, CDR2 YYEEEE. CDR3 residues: CASSLGWGGNQPQHF. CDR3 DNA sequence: TGTGCCAGCAGCTTGGGATGGGGCGGCAATCAGCCCCAGCATTTT.

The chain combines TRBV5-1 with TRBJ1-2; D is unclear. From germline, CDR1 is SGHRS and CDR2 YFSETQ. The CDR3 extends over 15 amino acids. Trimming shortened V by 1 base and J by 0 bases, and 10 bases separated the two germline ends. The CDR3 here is CASSLYGEPNYGYTF. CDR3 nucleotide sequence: TGCGCCAGCAGCTTGTACGGGGAGCCTAACTATGGCTACACCTTC.

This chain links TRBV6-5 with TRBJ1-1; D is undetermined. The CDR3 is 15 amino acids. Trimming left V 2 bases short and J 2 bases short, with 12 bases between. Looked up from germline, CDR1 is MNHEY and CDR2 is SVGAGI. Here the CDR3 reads CASSYAFTGNTEAFF. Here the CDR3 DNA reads TGTGCCAGCAGTTACGCATTTACTGGTAACACTGAAGCTTTCTTT.

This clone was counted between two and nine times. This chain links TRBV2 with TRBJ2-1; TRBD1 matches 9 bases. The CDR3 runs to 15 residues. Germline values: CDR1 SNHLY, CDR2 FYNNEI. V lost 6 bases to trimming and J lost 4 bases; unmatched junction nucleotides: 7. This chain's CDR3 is CASSDRGGEYNEQFF. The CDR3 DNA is TGTGCCAGCAGCGACAGGGGGGGGGAGTACAATGAGCAGTTCTTC.

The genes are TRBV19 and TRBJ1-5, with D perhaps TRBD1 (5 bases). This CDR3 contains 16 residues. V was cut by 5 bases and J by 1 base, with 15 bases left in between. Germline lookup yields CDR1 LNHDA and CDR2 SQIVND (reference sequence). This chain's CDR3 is CASSPVGGASNQPQHF. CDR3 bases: TGTGCCAGTAGTCCAGTGGGAGGGGCGAGCAATCAGCCCCAGCATTTT.

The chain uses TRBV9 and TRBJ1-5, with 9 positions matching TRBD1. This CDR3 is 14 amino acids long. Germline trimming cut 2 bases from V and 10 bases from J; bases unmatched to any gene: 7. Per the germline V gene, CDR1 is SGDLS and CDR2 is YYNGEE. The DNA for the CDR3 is TGTGCCAGCAGCGTGGGGACAGGGTCCTATCCCCAGCATTTT. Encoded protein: CASSVGTGSYPQHF.

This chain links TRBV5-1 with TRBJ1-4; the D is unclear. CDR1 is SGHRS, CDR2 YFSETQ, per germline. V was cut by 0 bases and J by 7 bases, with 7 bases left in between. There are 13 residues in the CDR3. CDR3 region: CASSLVVGEKLFF. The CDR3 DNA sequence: TGCGCCAGCAGCTTGGTAGTCGGTGAAAAACTGTTTTTT.

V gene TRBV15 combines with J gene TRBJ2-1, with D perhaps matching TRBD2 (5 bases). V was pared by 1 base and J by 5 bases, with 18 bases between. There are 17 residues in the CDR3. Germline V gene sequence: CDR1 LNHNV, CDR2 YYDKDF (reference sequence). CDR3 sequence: CATSRGENSVPHNEQFF. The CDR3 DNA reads TGTGCCACCAGCAGAGGGGAGAACAGCGTTCCCCACAATGAGCAGTTCTTC.

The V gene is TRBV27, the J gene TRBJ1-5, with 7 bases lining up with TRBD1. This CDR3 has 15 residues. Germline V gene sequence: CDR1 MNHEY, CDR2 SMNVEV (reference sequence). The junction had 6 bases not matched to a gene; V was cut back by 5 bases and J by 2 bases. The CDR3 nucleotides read TGTGCCAGCAGTCTCCGACAGGGTGGCAATCAGCCCCAGCATTTT. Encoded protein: CASSLRQGGNQPQHF.

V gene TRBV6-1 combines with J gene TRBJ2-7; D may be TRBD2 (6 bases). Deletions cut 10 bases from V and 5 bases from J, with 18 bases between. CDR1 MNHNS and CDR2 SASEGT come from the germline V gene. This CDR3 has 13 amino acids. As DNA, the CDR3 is TGTGCCACCCGGGACTCCTCCCGAAACGAGCAGTACTTC. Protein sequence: CATRDSSRNEQYF.

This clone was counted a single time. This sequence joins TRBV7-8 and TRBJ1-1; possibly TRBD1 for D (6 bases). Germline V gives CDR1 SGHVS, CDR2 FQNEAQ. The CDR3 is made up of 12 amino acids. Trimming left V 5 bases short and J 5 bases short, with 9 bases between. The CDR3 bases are TGTGCCAGCAGCCCAGACAGGACTGAAGCTTTCTTT. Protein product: CASSPDRTEAFF.

CDR3 nucleotide sequence: TGTGCCAGCAGTGACCGGGACAGGTCCTACGAGCAGTACTTC. This translates into CASSDRDRSYEQYF. The chain couples TRBV2 to TRBJ2-7; 8 bases match TRBD1. The ends lost 3 bases at V and 1 base at J; junction bases unmatched: 2. Germline V CDR1 and CDR2: SNHLY, FYNNEI. CDR3 size: 14 residues.

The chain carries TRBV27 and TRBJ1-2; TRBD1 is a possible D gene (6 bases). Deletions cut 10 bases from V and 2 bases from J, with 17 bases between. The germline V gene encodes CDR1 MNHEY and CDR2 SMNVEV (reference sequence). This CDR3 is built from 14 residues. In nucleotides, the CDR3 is TGTGCCACCGCAGGGGAGGGGTCCAACTATGGCTACACCTTC. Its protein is CATAGEGSNYGYTF.

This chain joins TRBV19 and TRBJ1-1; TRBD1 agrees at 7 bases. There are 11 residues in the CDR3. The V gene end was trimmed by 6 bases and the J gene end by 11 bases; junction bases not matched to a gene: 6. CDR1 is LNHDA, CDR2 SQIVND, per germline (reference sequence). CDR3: CASSPDRVAFF. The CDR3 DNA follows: TGTGCCAGTAGCCCAGACAGGGTTGCTTTCTTT.

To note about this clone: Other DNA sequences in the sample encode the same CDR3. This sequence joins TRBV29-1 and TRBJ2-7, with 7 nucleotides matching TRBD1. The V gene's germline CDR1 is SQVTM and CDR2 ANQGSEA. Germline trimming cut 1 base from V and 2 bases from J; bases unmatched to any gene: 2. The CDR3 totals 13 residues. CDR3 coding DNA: TGCAGCGTTGAAGGTACAGGGGCCTACGAGCAGTACTTC. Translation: CSVEGTGAYEQYF.

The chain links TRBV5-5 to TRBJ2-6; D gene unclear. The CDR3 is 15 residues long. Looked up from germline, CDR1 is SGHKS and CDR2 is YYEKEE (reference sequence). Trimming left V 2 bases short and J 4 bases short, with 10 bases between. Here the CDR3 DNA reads TGTGCCAGCAGCTTTCTTCCCGCGGGGGCCAACGTCCTGACTTTC. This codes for CASSFLPAGANVLTF.

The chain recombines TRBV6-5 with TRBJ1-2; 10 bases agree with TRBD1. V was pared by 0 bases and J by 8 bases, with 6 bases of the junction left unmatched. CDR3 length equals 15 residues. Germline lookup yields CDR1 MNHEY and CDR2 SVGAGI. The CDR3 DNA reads TGTGCCAGCAGTTACTCGAGGACAGGGGGAGAGGGCTACACCTTC. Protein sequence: CASSYSRTGGEGYTF.

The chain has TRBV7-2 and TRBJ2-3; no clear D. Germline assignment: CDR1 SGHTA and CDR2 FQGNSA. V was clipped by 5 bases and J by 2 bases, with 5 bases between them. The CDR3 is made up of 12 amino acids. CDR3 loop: CASSPSTDTQYF. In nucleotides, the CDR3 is TGTGCCAGCAGCCCCTCCACAGATACGCAGTATTTT.

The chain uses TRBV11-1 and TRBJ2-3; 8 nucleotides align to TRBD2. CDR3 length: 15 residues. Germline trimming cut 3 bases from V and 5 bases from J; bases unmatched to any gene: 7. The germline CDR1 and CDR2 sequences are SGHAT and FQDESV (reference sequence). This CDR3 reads CASSFHGGALDTQYF. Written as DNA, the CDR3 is TGTGCCAGCAGCTTTCACGGGGGGGCCCTAGATACGCAGTATTTT. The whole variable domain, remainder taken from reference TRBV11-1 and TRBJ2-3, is EAEVAQSPRYKITEKSQAVAFWCDPISGHATLYWYRQILGQGPELLVQFQDESVVDDSQLPKDRFSAERLKGVDSTLKIQPAELGDSAMYLCASSFHGGALDTQYFGPGTRLTVL.

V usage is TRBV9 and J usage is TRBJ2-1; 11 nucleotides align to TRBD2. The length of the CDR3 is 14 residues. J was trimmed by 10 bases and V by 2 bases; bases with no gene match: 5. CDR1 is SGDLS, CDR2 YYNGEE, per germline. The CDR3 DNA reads TGTGCCAGCAGCGTTTCTAGCGGGGGGTTGGAGCAGTTCTTC. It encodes CASSVSSGGLEQFF.

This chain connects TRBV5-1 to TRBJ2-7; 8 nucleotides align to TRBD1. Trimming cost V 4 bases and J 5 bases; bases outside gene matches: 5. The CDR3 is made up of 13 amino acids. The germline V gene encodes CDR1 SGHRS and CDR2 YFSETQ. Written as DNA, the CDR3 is TGCGCCAGCAGCATCCGGGACAGGAACGAGCAGTACTTC. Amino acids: CASSIRDRNEQYF.

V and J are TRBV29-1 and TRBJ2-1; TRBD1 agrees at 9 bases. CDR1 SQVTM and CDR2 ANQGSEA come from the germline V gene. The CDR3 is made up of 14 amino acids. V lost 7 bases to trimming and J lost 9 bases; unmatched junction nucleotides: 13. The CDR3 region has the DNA TGCAGCGCCGGACCGACAGGGGGATACGGTGAGCAGTTCTTC. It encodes CSAGPTGGYGEQFF.

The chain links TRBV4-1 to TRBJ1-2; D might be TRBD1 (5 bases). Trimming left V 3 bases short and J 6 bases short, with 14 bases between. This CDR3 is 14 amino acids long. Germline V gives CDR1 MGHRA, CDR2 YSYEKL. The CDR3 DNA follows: TGCGCCAGCAGCCATGACAGTACTGATGATGGCTACACCTTC. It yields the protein CASSHDSTDDGYTF.

The CDR3 sequence is CASTPSDRDNSPLHF. The CDR3 DNA follows: TGTGCCAGCACTCCCTCTGACAGGGATAATTCACCCCTCCACTTT. The chain has TRBV14 and TRBJ1-6; 7 positions agree with TRBD1. After removal of 7 bases from V and 5 bases from J, the junction contained 8 bases not matched to a gene. This CDR3 has 15 amino acids. Germline V CDR1 and CDR2: SGHDN, FVKESK.

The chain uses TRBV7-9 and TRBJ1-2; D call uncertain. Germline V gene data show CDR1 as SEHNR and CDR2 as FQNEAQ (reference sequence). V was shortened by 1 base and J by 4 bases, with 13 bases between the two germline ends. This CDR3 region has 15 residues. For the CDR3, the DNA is TGTGCCAGCAGCTTAGGCGGGGTTAGTGGCTATGGCTACACCTTC. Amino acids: CASSLGGVSGYGYTF.

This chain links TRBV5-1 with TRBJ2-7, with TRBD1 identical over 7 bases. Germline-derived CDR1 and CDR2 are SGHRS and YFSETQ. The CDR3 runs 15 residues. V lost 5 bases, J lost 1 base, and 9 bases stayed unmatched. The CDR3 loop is CASSSGTAVSYEQYF. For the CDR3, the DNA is TGCGCCAGCAGTTCCGGGACAGCGGTATCCTACGAGCAGTACTTC. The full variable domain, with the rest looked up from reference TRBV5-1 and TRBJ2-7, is KAGVTQTPRYLIKTRGQQVTLSCSPISGHRSVSWYQQTPGQGLQFLFEYFSETQRNKGNFPGRFSGRQFSNSRSEMNVSTLELGDSALYLCASSSGTAVSYEQYFGPGTRLTVT.